This TCR beta chain is drawn from a study of blood T cells in healthy people across ages. Study-wide points: Expanded clonotype changes were possibly confounded by unknown donor CMV status.

Healthy Caucasian individuals from Russia aged about 6 to 95 were enrolled as donors. With each sample, at least 5 micrograms of total RNA were extracted. V shed 1 base and J shed 5 bases, with 21 bases lying between them. Germline V lookup: CDR1 KGHSH, CDR2 LQKENI. CDR3 length equals 18 residues. Then a second PCR, running roughly 7 to 11 cycles, was carried out with a sample-barcoded 5' primer and a J-beta primer mix. A template-switch adaptor that had 12 random nucleotides put a tag on each cDNA molecule. A single record per CDR3 protein comes from TCRdb applying MiXCR to the 5' RACE reads. Of about 1.6 million distinct CDR3 sequences listed, 30% to 35% were seen once; the top ten hold approximately 10%. With respect to this clonotype: Its antigen remains unknown.

The clonotype originates from a woman aged 25-40 years in good health. The material sequenced was blood. The chain links TRBV18 to TRBJ2-1; D is perhaps TRBD1 or TRBD2 (5 bases each). The CDR3 nucleotides are TGTGCCAGCTCACCACTTGCAATTATCGGGGACCCCAACAATGAGCAGTTCTTC. This codes for CASSPLAIIGDPNNEQFF.